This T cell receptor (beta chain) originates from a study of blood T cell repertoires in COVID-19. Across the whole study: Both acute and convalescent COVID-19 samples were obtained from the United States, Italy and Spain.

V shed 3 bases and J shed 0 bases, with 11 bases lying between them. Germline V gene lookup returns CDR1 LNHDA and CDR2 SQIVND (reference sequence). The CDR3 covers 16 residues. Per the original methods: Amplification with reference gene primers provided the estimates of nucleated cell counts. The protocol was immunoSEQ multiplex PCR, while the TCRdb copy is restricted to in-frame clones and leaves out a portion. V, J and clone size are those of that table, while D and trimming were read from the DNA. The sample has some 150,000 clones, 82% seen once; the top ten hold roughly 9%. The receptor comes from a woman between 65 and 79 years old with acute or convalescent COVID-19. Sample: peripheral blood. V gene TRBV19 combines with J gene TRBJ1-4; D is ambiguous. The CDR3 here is CASSMGTTATNEKLFF. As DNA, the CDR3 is TGTGCCAGTAGTATGGGCACAACTGCAACTAATGAAAAACTGTTTTTT. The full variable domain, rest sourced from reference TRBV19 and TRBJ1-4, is DGGITQSPKYLFRKEGQNVTLSCEQNLNHDAMYWYRQDPGQGLRLIYYSQIVNDFQKGDIAEGYSVSREKKESFPLTVTSAQKNPTAFYLCASSMGTTATNEKLFFGSGTQLSVL.